In this sample, the clone carrying this T cell receptor (beta chain) turned up once. This specimen comes from a study of blood T cell repertoires in COVID-19. Study details: The cDNA or gDNA used as material had been derived from T cells, B-cell-depleted T cells, or PBMCs.

Per the study methods: Estimates of nucleated cell counts were drawn from the amplification of reference gene primers. Clones were read by immunoSEQ multiplex PCR, and TCRdb kept only the in-frame ones, dropping some. V, J and clone size are taken as reported in that table, and D and trimming were inferred from the DNA itself. The table has 140,000 or so clones, 87% seen once. This CDR3 contains 16 residues. Germline V CDR1 and CDR2: SGHVS, FNYEAQ. V shed 1 base and J shed 1 base, with 13 bases lying between them. Sequencing was performed on peripheral blood. This chain joins TRBV7-6 and TRBJ1-1, with D uncertain. The TCR sequence derives from a woman aged 45-65 years with acute or convalescent COVID-19. CDR3 loop: CASSLVRVAGNTEAFF. CDR3 nucleotides: TGTGCCAGCAGCTTAGTGCGGGTAGCGGGGAACACTGAAGCTTTCTTT.